This T cell receptor (beta chain) was sequenced during a study of tissue T cells after allogeneic stem cell transplantation. Background on the study: Patients with graft-versus-host disease had grafts: several unmodified, three CD34-selected and T-cell-depleted.

The protocol was immunoSEQ multiplex PCR, while the TCRdb copy is restricted to in-frame clones and leaves out a portion. The data contain some 5,000 clones, around 63% of them singletons. Germline values: CDR1 SGHRS, CDR2 YFSETQ. V was cut by 2 bases and J by 1 base, with 18 bases left in between. This CDR3 has 17 residues. Adult allogeneic hematopoietic cell transplant recipients with steroid-refractory graft-versus-host disease were prospectively enrolled for research autopsy. This receptor was identified in a female patient aged 18-55 years with steroid-refractory graft-versus-host disease after an allogeneic stem cell transplant. Some T cells may trace back to the graft donor. V and J are TRBV5-1 and TRBJ2-5; the D gene is possibly TRBD2 (5 bases). The sequences come from duodenal tissue, collected at autopsy. CDR3 in amino acids: CASSFGRYPLAQETQYF. CDR3 sequence (DNA): TGCGCCAGCAGCTTTGGACGGTACCCCCTAGCCCAAGAGACCCAGTACTTC.